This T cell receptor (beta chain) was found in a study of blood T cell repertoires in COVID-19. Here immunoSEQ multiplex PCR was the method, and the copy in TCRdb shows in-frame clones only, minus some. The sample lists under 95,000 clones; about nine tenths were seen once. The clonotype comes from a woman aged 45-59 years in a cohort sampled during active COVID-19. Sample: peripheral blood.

The CDR3 DNA sequence: TGTGCCAGCAGTGGGCAGTACACTGAAGCTTTCTTT. This translates into CASSGQYTEAFF. The chain uses TRBV2 and TRBJ1-1; no clear D. The length of the CDR3 is 12 residues. Per the germline V gene, CDR1 is SNHLY and CDR2 is FYNNEI. The V end was cut by 4 bases, the J end by 3 bases, with 6 bases between. The full variable domain, with the rest looked up from reference TRBV2 and TRBJ1-1, is EPEVTQTPSHQVTQMGQEVILRCVPISNHLYFYWYRQILGQKVEFLVSFYNNEISEKSEIFDDQFSVERPDGSNFTLKIRSTKLEDSAMYFCASSGQYTEAFFGQGTRLTVV.